These 8 T cell receptor beta chains were all obtained from the same sample, sequenced in a study of response to subunit inactivated influenza vaccine. TCRdb re-called the RT-PCR reads with MiXCR, one entry per CDR3 protein. The table lists around 520,000 distinct CDR3 sequences, about 10% of them singletons. The source material was PBMCs from blood, sampled on the day of vaccination. Receptors were obtained from a man aged 50-60 years who received an inactivated influenza vaccine.

As DNA, the CDR3 is TGTGCCTGTGACGGACCGAAAGAAATCAGAAAACTGTTTTTT. Protein: CACDGPKEIRKLFF. The rearrangement links TRBV30 to TRBJ1-4; the D is unclear. The CDR3 contains 14 residues. Germline loops: CDR1 GTSNPN, CDR2 SVGIG (reference sequence). With 6 bases removed from V and 10 bases from J, the gap between germline ends came to 21 bases.

This chain connects TRBV6-2 or TRBV6-3 to TRBJ2-2; D unclear. Between the trimmed V and J ends, which lost 5 bases and 8 bases, there was a span of 9 bases. The length of the CDR3 is 12 residues. CDR1 and CDR2 from the germline V gene are MNHEY and SVGEGT. In DNA, the CDR3 is TGTGCCAGCAGTATGCCCATTGGGGAGCTGTTTTTT. As protein: CASSMPIGELFF.

This clonotype has more than one count but fewer than ten. This chain joins TRBV7-2 and TRBJ1-6; D remains unclear. From germline, CDR1 is SGHTA and CDR2 FQGNSA. CDR3 length: 12 amino acids. Trimming shortened V by 6 bases and J by 7 bases, and 7 bases separated the two germline ends. This CDR3 is CASRPENSPLHF. Written as DNA, the CDR3 is TGTGCCAGCAGACCAGAAAATTCACCCCTCCACTTT.

This clonotype was detected only once. A much larger clone differs by one base, so this may be a read error. As DNA, the CDR3 is TGCGCCAGCAGCACCTCGCCGGGTCATGATCAGCCCCAGCATTTT. It translates to CASSTSPGHDQPQHF. This chain joins TRBV5-1 and TRBJ1-5; D gene ambiguous. V lost 4 bases and J lost 5, with 16 bases in between. Per the germline V gene, CDR1 is SGHRS and CDR2 is YFSETQ. This CDR3 spans 15 amino acids.

This sequence joins TRBV7-2 and TRBJ1-4; D ambiguous. CDR3 length: 15 residues. CDR1 and CDR2 (germline): SGHTA, FQGNSA. Between the trimmed V and J ends, which lost 5 bases and 0 bases, there was a span of 10 bases. This CDR3 reads CASSRHSATNEKLFF. CDR3 coding DNA: TGTGCCAGCAGCCGACACAGTGCAACTAATGAAAAACTGTTTTTT.

The rearrangement links TRBV20-1 to TRBJ2-1; 8 nucleotides align to TRBD2. The CDR3 extends over 15 amino acids. Germline CDR1 and CDR2: DFQATT and SNEGSKA (reference sequence). V shed 3 bases and J 3 bases; nucleotides not matched to a gene: 7. CDR3 nucleotide sequence: TGCAGTGCTAGGAAAGCGGGGGTTAACTACAATGAGCAGTTCTTC. It specifies CSARKAGVNYNEQFF.

This clonotype occurred a few times. The chain employs TRBV20-1 and TRBJ2-3, with D perhaps matching TRBD2 (5 bases). CDR3 length: 12 amino acids. Trimming took 6 bases from V and 10 from J, leaving 17 bases between them. From germline, CDR1 is DFQATT and CDR2 SNEGSKA (reference sequence). This chain's CDR3 is CSALTGIVSQYF. For the CDR3, the DNA is TGCAGTGCCTTGACCGGGATAGTGTCGCAGTATTTT.

The chain carries TRBV2 and TRBJ2-5; maybe TRBD1 (5 bases). Between the trimmed V and J ends, which lost 6 bases and 0 bases, there was a span of 11 bases. CDR3 length equals 14 residues. Germline CDR1 reads SNHLY; CDR2 reads FYNNEI. The CDR3, as DNA: TGTGCCAGCAGGGCCAGGGCCGACCAAGAGACCCAGTACTTC. Its translation: CASRARADQETQYF.